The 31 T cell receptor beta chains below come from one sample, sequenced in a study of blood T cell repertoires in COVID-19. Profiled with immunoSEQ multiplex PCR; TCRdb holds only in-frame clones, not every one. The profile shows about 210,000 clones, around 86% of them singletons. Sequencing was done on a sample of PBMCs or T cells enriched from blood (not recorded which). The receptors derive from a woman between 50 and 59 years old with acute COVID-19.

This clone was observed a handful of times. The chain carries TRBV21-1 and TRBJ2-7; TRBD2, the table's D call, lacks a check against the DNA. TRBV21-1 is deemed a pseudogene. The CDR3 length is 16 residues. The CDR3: CARASSGSSPGHEQYF. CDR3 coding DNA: TGTGCCCGCGCAAGTAGCGGGAGTAGTCCCGGCCACGAGCAGTACTTC.

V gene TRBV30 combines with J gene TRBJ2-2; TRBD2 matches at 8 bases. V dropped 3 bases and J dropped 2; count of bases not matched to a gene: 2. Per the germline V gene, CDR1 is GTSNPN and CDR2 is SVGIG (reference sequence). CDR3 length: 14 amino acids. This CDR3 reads CAWRTSANTGELFF. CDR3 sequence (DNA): TGTGCCTGGAGGACTAGCGCCAACACCGGGGAGCTGTTTTTT. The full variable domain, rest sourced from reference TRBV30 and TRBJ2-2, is SQTIHQWPATLVQPVGSPLSLECTVEGTSNPNLYWYRQAAGRGLQLLFYSVGIGQISSEVPQNLSASRPQDRQFILSSKKLLLSDSGFYLCAWRTSANTGELFFGEGSRLTVL.

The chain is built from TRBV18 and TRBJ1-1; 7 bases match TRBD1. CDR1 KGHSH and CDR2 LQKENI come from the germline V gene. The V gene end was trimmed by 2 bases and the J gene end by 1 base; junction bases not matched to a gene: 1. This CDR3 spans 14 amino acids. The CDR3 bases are TGTGCCAGCTCACCAAGACAGGGGAACACTGAAGCTTTCTTT. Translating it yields CASSPRQGNTEAFF.

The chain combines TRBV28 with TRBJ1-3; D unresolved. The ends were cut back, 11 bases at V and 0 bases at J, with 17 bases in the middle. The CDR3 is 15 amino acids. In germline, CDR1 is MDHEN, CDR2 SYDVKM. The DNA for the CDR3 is TGTGCCGGCTCGCCGGGTGGCGCCTCTGGAAACACCATATATTTT. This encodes CAGSPGGASGNTIYF.

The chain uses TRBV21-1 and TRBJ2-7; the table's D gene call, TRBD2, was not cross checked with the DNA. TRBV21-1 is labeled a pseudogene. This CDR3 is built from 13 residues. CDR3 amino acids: CASSKPHRGEQYF. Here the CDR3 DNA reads TGTGCCAGCAGCAAACCCCATCGGGGCGAGCAGTACTTC.

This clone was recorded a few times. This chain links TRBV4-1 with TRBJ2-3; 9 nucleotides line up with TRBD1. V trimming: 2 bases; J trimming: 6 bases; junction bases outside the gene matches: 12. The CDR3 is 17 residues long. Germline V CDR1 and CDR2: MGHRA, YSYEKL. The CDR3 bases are TGCGCCAGCAGCCAACAAGGACAGGGGCCACCGGGGGATACGCAGTATTTT. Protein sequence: CASSQQGQGPPGDTQYF.

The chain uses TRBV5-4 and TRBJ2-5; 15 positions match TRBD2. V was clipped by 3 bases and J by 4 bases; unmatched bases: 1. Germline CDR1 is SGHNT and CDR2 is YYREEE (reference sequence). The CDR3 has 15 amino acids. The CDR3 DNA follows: TGTGCCAGCAGCTGGGGACTAGCGGGGGGAGAGACCCAGTACTTC. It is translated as CASSWGLAGGETQYF.

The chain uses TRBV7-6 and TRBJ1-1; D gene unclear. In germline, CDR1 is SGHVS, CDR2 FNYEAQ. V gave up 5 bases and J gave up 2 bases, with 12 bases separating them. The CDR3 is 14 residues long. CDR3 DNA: TGTGCCAGCAGCCTCGCGGGGAGCAACACTGAAGCTTTCTTT. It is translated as CASSLAGSNTEAFF.

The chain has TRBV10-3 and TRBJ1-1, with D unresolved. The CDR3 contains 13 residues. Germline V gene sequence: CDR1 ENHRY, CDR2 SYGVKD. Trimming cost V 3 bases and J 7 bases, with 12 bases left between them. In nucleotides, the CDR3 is TGTGCCATCAGTGATATGTTTTTGAGTGAAGCTTTCTTT. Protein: CAISDMFLSEAFF.

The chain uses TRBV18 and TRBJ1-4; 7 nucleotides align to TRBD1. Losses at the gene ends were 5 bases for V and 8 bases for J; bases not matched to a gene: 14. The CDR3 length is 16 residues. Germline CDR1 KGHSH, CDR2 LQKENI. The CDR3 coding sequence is TGTGCCAGCTCAACCTTGCCGGGGACAGCTGGGGAAAAACTGTTTTTT. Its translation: CASSTLPGTAGEKLFF. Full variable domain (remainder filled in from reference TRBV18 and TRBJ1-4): NAGVMQNPRHLVRRRGQEARLRCSPMKGHSHVYWYRQLPEEGLKFMVYLQKENIIDESGMPKERFSAEFPKEGPSILRIQQVVRGDSAAYFCASSTLPGTAGEKLFFGSGTQLSVL.

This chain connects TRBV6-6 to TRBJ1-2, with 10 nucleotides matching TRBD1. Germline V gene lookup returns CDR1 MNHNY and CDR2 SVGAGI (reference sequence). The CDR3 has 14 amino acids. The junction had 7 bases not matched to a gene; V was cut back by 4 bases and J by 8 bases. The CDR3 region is CASSSGQGGKGYTF. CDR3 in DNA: TGTGCCAGCAGTTCCGGACAGGGGGGGAAGGGCTACACCTTC.

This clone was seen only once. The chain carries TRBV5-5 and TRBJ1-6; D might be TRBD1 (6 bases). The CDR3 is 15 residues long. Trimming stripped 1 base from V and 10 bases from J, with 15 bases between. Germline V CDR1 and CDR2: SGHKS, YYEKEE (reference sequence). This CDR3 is CASSLSTGYNSPLHF. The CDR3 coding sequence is TGTGCCAGCAGCTTGAGTACAGGGTACAACTCACCCCTCCACTTT.

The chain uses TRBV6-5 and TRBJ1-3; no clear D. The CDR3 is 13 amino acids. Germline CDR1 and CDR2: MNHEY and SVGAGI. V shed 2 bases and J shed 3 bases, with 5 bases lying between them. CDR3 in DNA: TGTGCCAGCAGTTACGCAGGTGGAAACACCATATATTTT. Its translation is CASSYAGGNTIYF.

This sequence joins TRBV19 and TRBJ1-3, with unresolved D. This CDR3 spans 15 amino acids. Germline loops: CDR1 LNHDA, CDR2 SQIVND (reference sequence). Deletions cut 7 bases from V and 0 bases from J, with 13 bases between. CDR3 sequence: CASTVEGSSGNTIYF. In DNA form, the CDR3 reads TGTGCCAGTACCGTGGAGGGTTCCTCTGGAAACACCATATATTTT.

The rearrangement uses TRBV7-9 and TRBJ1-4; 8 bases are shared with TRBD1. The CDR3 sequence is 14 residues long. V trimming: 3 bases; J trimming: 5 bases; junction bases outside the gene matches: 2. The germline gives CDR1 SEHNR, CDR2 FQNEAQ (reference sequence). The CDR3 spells CASSFDRGNEKLFF. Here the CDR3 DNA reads TGTGCCAGCAGCTTTGACAGGGGAAATGAAAAACTGTTTTTT.

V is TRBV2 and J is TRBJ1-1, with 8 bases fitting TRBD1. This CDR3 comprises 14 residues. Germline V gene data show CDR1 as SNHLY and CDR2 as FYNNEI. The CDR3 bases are TGTGCTGGCGCAGGGGGCATTTGGAACACTGAAGCTTTCTTT. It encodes CAGAGGIWNTEAFF.

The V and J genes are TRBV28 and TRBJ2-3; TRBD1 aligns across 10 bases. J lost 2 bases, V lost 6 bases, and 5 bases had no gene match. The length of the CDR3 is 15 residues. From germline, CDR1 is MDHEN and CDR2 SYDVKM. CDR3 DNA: TGTGCCAGCAGATCGGGACAGGGGAACACAGATACGCAGTATTTT. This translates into CASRSGQGNTDTQYF.

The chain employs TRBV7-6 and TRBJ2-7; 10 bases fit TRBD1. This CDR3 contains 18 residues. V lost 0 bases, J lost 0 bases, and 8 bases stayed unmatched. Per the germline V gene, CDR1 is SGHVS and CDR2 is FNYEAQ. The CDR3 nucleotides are TGTGCCAGCAGCTTAGCCGGGACAGGGGAAGTAAGCTCCTACGAGCAGTACTTC. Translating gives CASSLAGTGEVSSYEQYF. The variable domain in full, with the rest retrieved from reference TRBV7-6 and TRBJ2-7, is GAGVSQSPRYKVTKRGQDVALRCDPISGHVSLYWYRQALGQGPEFLTYFNYEAQQDKSGLPNDRFSAERPEGSISTLTIQRTEQRDSAMYRCASSLAGTGEVSSYEQYFGPGTRLTVT.

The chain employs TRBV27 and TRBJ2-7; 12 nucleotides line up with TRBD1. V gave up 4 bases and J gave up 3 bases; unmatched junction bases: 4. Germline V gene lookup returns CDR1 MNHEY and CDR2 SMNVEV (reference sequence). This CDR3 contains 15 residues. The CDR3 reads CASSSGQGASYEQYF. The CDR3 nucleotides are TGTGCCAGCAGTTCGGGACAGGGGGCAAGCTACGAGCAGTACTTC.

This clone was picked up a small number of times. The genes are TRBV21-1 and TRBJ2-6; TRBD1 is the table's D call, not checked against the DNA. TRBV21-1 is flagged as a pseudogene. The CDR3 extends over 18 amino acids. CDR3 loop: CASSRQGQEGSGANVLTF. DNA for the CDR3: TGTGCCAGCAGCCGCCAGGGACAGGAAGGTTCTGGGGCCAACGTCCTGACTTTC.

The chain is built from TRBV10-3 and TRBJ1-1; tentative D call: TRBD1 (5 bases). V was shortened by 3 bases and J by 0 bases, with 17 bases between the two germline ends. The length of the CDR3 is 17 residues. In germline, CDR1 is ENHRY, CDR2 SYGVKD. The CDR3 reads CAISEPGREGLNTEAFF. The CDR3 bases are TGTGCCATCAGTGAACCGGGCAGGGAGGGCCTGAACACTGAAGCTTTCTTT.

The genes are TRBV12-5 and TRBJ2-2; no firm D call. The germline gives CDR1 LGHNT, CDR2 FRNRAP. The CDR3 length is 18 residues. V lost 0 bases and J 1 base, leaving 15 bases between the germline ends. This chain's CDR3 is CASGLVRLGQKNTGELFF. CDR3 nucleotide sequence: TGTGCTAGTGGTTTGGTACGTCTTGGGCAGAAGAACACCGGGGAGCTGTTTTTT.

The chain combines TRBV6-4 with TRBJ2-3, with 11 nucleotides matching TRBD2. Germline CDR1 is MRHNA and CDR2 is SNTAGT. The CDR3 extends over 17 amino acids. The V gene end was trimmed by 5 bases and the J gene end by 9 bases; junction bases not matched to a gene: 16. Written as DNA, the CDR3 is TGTGCCAGCAGTAGCGGCCCCCTAGCGGGGGGTTCCGCCACGCAGTATTTT. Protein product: CASSSGPLAGGSATQYF.

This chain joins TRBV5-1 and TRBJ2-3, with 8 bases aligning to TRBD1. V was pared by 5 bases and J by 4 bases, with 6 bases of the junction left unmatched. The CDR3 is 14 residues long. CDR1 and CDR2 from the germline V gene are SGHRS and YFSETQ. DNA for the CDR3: TGCGCCAGCAGACGCGGGACAGGACCAGATACGCAGTATTTT. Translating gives CASRRGTGPDTQYF.

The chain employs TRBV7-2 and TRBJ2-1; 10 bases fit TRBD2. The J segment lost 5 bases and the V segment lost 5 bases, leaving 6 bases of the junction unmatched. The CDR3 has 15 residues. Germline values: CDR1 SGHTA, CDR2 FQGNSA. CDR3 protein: CASSGWTSGHNEQFF. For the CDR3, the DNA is TGTGCCAGCAGCGGGTGGACTAGCGGACACAATGAGCAGTTCTTC. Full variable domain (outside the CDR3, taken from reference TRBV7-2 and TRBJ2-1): GAGVSQSPSNKVTEKGKDVELRCDPISGHTALYWYRQSLGQGLEFLIYFQGNSAPDKSGLPSDRFSAERTGGSVSTLTIQRTQQEDSAVYLCASSGWTSGHNEQFFGPGTRLTVL.

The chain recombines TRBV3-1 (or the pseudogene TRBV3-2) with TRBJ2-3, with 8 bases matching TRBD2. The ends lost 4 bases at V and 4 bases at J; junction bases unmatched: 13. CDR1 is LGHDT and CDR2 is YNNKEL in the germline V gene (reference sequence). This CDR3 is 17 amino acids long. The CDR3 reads CASSLQGTGGAADTQYF. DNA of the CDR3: TGTGCCAGCAGCCTCCAAGGCACGGGGGGGGCGGCAGATACGCAGTATTTT.

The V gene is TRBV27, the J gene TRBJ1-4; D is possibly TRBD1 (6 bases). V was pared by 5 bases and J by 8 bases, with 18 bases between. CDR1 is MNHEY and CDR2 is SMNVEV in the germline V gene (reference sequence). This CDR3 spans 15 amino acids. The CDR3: CASSRSRGSVEKLFF. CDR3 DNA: TGTGCCAGCAGTAGATCCAGGGGCAGTGTGGAAAAACTGTTTTTT. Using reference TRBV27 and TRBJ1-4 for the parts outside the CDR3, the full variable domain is EAQVTQNPRYLITVTGKKLTVTCSQNMNHEYMSWYRQDPGLGLRQIYYSMNVEVTDKGDVPEGYKVSRKEKRNFPLILESPSPNQTSLYFCASSRSRGSVEKLFFGSGTQLSVL.

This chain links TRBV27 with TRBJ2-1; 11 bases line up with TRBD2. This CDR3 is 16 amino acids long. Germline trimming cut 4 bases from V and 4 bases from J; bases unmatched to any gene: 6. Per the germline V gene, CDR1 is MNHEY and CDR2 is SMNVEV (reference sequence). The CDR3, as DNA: TGTGCCAGCAGTTCCCTAGCGGGGGGACTATACAATGAGCAGTTCTTC. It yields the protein CASSSLAGGLYNEQFF.

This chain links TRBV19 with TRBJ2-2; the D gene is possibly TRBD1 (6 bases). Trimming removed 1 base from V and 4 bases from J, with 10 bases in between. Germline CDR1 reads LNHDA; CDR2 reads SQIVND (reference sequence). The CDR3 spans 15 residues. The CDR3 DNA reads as TGTGCCAGTAGTATAGTTGGGGGCCCCACCGGGGAGCTGTTTTTT. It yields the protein CASSIVGGPTGELFF. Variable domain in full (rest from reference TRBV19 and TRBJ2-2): DGGITQSPKYLFRKEGQNVTLSCEQNLNHDAMYWYRQDPGQGLRLIYYSQIVNDFQKGDIAEGYSVSREKKESFPLTVTSAQKNPTAFYLCASSIVGGPTGELFFGEGSRLTVL.

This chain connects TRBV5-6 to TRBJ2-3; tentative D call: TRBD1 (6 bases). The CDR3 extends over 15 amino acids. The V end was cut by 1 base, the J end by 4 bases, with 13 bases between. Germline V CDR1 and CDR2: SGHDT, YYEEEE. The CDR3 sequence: CASSLQGHGADTQYF. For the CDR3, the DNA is TGTGCCAGCAGCTTGCAGGGACATGGGGCAGATACGCAGTATTTT.

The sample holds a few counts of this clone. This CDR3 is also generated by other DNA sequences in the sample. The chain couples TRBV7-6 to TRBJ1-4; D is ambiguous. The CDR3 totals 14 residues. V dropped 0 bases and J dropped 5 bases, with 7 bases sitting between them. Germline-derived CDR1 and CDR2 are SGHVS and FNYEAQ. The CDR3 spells CASSLAGGNEKLFF. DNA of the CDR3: TGTGCCAGCAGCTTAGCAGGCGGGAATGAAAAACTGTTTTTT.